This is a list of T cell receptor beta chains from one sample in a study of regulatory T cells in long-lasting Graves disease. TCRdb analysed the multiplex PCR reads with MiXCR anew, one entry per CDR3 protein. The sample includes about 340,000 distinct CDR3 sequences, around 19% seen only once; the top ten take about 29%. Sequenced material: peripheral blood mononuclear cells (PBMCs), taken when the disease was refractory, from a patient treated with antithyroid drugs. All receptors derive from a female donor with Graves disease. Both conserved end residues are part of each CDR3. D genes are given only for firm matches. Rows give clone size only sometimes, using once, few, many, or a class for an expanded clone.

cdr3_aa: CASSKRGGAPLQETQYF; cdr3_nt: TGTGCCAGCAGTAAAAGGGGGGGCGCCCCACTCCAAGAGACCCAGTACTTC; clone_size: many; v_call: TRBV27; j_call: TRBJ2-5; d_call: .; cdr3_length: 17
cdr3_aa: CASSLGGLSYEQYF; cdr3_nt: TGTGCCAGCAGCTTGGGGGGTCTCTCCTACGAGCAGTACTTC; clone_size: .; v_call: TRBV7-2; j_call: TRBJ2-7; d_call: .; cdr3_length: 14
cdr3_aa: CATSDLGAGGNEQYF; cdr3_nt: TGTGCCACCAGTGATTTGGGGGCAGGGGGCAACGAGCAGTACTTC; clone_size: .; v_call: TRBV24-1; j_call: TRBJ2-7; d_call: TRBD1; cdr3_length: 15
cdr3_aa: CASSQRRRETQYF; cdr3_nt: TGCGCCAGCAGCCAAAGAAGGAGGGAGACCCAGTACTTC; clone_size: few; v_call: TRBV4-1; j_call: TRBJ2-5; d_call: .; cdr3_length: 13
cdr3_aa: CASSLQGSDTQYF; cdr3_nt: TGTGCCAGCAGCTTGCAGGGGTCAGATACGCAGTATTTT; clone_size: .; v_call: TRBV7-6; j_call: TRBJ2-3; d_call: .; cdr3_length: 13
cdr3_aa: CASSLPNRDEQYF; cdr3_nt: TGTGCCAGCAGCCTACCCAACAGGGACGAGCAGTACTTC; clone_size: few; v_call: TRBV7-9; j_call: TRBJ2-7; d_call: .; cdr3_length: 13
cdr3_aa: CASSSPGLSVYEQYF; cdr3_nt: TGCGCCAGCAGCTCCCCGGGCCTCAGTGTCTACGAGCAGTACTTC; clone_size: few; v_call: TRBV5-1; j_call: TRBJ2-7; d_call: .; cdr3_length: 15
cdr3_aa: CSVEVAAYEQYF; cdr3_nt: TGCAGCGTTGAAGTAGCAGCCTACGAGCAGTACTTC; clone_size: many; v_call: TRBV29-1; j_call: TRBJ2-7; d_call: .; cdr3_length: 12
cdr3_aa: CASNGQGNSPLHF; cdr3_nt: TGCGCCAGCAACGGACAGGGAAATTCACCCCTCCACTTT; clone_size: few; v_call: TRBV5-1; j_call: TRBJ1-6; d_call: TRBD1; cdr3_length: 13
cdr3_aa: CASSIRGSPLHF; cdr3_nt: TGTGCCAGTAGTATCCGTGGTTCACCCCTCCACTTT; clone_size: few; v_call: TRBV19; j_call: TRBJ1-6; d_call: .; cdr3_length: 12
cdr3_aa: CASGLRSSNTEAFF; cdr3_nt: TGTGCTAGTGGTTTGCGGTCCTCAAACACTGAAGCTTTCTTT; clone_size: many; v_call: TRBV12-5; j_call: TRBJ1-1; d_call: .; cdr3_length: 14
cdr3_aa: CASSAGQGAFTEAFF; cdr3_nt: TGTGCCAGCAGCGCGGGACAGGGGGCCTTCACTGAAGCTTTCTTT; clone_size: many; v_call: TRBV11-2; j_call: TRBJ1-1; d_call: TRBD1; cdr3_length: 15
cdr3_aa: CASSVGYTGELFF; cdr3_nt: TGTGCCAGCAGTGTCGGTTACACCGGGGAGCTGTTTTTT; clone_size: many; v_call: TRBV6-2/TRBV6-3; j_call: TRBJ2-2; d_call: .; cdr3_length: 13
cdr3_aa: CASSYWGDNTEAFF; cdr3_nt: TGTGCCAGCAGTTACTGGGGCGATAACACTGAAGCTTTCTTT; clone_size: many; v_call: TRBV6-2/TRBV6-3; j_call: TRBJ1-1; d_call: .; cdr3_length: 14
cdr3_aa: CASGISGGGIYEQYF; cdr3_nt: TGTGCCAGCGGGATCTCAGGGGGTGGAATCTACGAGCAGTACTTC; clone_size: few; v_call: TRBV11-2; j_call: TRBJ2-7; d_call: TRBD1; cdr3_length: 15
cdr3_aa: CASSFSRLAGGQETQYF; cdr3_nt: TGTGCCAGCAGCTTTAGTCGGCTAGCGGGAGGTCAAGAGACCCAGTACTTC; clone_size: many; v_call: TRBV11-2; j_call: TRBJ2-5; d_call: TRBD2; cdr3_length: 17
cdr3_aa: CASSSLFRSNTGELFF; cdr3_nt: TGTGCCAGCAGTTCTCTCTTCAGGTCTAACACCGGGGAGCTGTTTTTT; clone_size: many; v_call: TRBV27; j_call: TRBJ2-2; d_call: .; cdr3_length: 16
cdr3_aa: CASSLAGIPRENTEAFF; cdr3_nt: TGCGCCAGCAGCTTGGCCGGGATACCCCGGGAGAACACTGAAGCTTTCTTT; clone_size: .; v_call: TRBV5-1; j_call: TRBJ1-1; d_call: .; cdr3_length: 17
cdr3_aa: CASVGAVPKNTEAFF; cdr3_nt: TGTGCCAGCGTTGGGGCGGTTCCTAAGAACACTGAAGCTTTCTTT; clone_size: many; v_call: TRBV28; j_call: TRBJ1-1; d_call: .; cdr3_length: 15
cdr3_aa: CASRHSGLGSEQYF; cdr3_nt: TGTGCCAGCAGGCACTCGGGACTCGGTAGCGAGCAGTACTTC; clone_size: few; v_call: TRBV7-9; j_call: TRBJ2-7; d_call: .; cdr3_length: 14
cdr3_aa: CASSQPGGGYTGELFF; cdr3_nt: TGTGCCAGCAGTCAACCGGGGGGGGGATACACCGGGGAGCTGTTTTTT; clone_size: .; v_call: TRBV6-1; j_call: TRBJ2-2; d_call: TRBD2; cdr3_length: 16
cdr3_aa: CATSRENRETQYF; cdr3_nt: TGTGCCACCAGCAGAGAGAATAGGGAGACCCAGTACTTC; clone_size: few; v_call: TRBV15; j_call: TRBJ2-5; d_call: .; cdr3_length: 13
cdr3_aa: CASSSGRTGDYEQYF; cdr3_nt: TGTGCCAGTAGTAGTGGGAGGACAGGGGACTACGAGCAGTACTTC; clone_size: few; v_call: TRBV19; j_call: TRBJ2-7; d_call: TRBD1; cdr3_length: 15
cdr3_aa: CAIRQGLSMNTEAFF; cdr3_nt: TGTGCCATCAGACAGGGGCTATCCATGAACACTGAAGCTTTCTTT; clone_size: many; v_call: TRBV10-3; j_call: TRBJ1-1; d_call: TRBD1; cdr3_length: 15
cdr3_aa: CSAMTGSNEQYF; cdr3_nt: TGCAGCGCAATGACAGGGTCGAACGAGCAGTACTTC; clone_size: many; v_call: TRBV29-1; j_call: TRBJ2-7; d_call: TRBD1; cdr3_length: 12
cdr3_aa: CASSLGIGDTQYF; cdr3_nt: TGTGCCAGCAGCTTAGGTATAGGAGATACGCAGTATTTT; clone_size: few; v_call: TRBV7-2; j_call: TRBJ2-3; d_call: .; cdr3_length: 13